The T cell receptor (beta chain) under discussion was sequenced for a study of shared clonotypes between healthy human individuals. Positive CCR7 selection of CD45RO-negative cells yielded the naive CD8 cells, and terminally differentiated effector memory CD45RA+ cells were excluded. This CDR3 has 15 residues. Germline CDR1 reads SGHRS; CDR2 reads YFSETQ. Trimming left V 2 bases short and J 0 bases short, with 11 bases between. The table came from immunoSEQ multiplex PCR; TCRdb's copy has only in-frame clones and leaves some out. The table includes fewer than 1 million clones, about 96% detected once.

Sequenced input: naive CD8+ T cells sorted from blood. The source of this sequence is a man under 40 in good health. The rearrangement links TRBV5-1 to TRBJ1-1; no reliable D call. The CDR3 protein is CASSFSQAMNTEAFF. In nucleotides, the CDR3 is TGCGCCAGCAGCTTTAGTCAGGCAATGAACACTGAAGCTTTCTTT.